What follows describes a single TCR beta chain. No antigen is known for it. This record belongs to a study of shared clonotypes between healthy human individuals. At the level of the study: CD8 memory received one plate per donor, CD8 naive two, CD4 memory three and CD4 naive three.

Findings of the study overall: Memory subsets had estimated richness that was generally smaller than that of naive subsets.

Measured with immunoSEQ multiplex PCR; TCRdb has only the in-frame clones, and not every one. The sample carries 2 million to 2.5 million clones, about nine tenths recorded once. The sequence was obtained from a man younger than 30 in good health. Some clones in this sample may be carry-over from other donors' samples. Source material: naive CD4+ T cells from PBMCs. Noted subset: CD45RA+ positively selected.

CDR3 sequence reads: CASSPSTGTKEAFF. CDR3 nucleotides: TGTGCCAGCAGCCCAAGTACAGGGACGAAAGAAGCTTTCTTT. The chain links TRBV12-1 to TRBJ1-1; the DNA was not used to check the table's D call, TRBD1. TRBV12-1 is annotated as a pseudogene. There are 14 residues in the CDR3.